The T cell receptor beta chain under discussion was sequenced for a study of T cell responses to AZD1222 COVID-19 vaccine. General study points: The sample set comprised mostly white British donors with more females, and clonal diversity was possibly underestimated. Only a handful of AZD1222 recipients were seropositive at baseline.

Using immunoSEQ multiplex PCR, the repertoire was profiled, and TCRdb retains in-frame clones only, with some absent. This sample has about 180,000 clones; over 75% occur once, and the top ten carry less than 1.6%. In the case of this clone: Its antigen is unidentified.

Sequenced here: peripheral blood, sampled on day 0 of AZD1222 vaccination. The source is an adult in good health.

The DNA for the CDR3 is TGTGCCAGCAGCCTGGACTGGGCCACACTCCCGGTGAACACTGAAGCTTTCTTT. Amino acid sequence: CASSLDWATLPVNTEAFF. The chain links TRBV5-8 to TRBJ1-1; D gene uncertain. With 4 bases removed from V and 0 bases from J, the gap between germline ends came to 22 bases. This CDR3 spans 18 amino acids. Looked up from germline, CDR1 is SGHTS and CDR2 is YDEGEE. The variable domain in full, with the rest retrieved from reference TRBV5-8 and TRBJ1-1, is EAGVTQSPTHLIKTRGQQATLRCSPISGHTSVYWYQQALGLGLQFLLWYDEGEERNRGNFPPRFSGRQFPNYSSELNVNALELEDSALYLCASSLDWATLPVNTEAFFGQGTRLTVV.